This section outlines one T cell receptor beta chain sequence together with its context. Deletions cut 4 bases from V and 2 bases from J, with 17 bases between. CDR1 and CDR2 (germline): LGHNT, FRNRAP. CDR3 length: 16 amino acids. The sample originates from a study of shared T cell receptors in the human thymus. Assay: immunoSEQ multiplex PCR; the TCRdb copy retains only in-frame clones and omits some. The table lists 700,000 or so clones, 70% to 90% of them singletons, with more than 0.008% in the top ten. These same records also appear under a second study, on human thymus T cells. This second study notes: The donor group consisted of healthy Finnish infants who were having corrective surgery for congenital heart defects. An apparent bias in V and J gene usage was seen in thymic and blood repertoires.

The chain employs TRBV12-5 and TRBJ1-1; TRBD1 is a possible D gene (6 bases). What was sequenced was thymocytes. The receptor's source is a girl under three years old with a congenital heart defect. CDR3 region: CASGSKTDSANTEAFF. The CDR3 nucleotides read TGTGCTAGTGGTTCCAAAACGGACAGCGCTAACACTGAAGCTTTCTTT.